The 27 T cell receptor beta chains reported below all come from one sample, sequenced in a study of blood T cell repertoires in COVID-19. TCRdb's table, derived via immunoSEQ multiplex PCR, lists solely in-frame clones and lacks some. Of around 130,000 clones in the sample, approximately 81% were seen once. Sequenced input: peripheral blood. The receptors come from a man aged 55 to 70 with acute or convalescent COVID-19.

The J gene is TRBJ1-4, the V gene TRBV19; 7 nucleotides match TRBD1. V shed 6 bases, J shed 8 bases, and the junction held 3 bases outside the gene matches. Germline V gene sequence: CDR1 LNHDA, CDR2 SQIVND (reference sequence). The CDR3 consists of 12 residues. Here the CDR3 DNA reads TGTGCCAGTAGGCTACAGGGGGAAAAACTGTTTTTT. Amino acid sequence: CASRLQGEKLFF.

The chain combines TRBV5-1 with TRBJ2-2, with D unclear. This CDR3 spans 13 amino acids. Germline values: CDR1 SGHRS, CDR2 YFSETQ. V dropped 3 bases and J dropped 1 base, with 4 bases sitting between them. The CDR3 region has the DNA TGCGCCAGCAGCTCCGGGAACACCGGGGAGCTGTTTTTT. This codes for CASSSGNTGELFF.

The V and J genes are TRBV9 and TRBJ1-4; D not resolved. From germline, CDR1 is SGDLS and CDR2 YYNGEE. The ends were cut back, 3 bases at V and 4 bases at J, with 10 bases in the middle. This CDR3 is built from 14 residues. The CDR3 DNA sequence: TGTGCCAGCAGCGCGGGGATCAATAATGAAAAACTGTTTTTT. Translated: CASSAGINNEKLFF.

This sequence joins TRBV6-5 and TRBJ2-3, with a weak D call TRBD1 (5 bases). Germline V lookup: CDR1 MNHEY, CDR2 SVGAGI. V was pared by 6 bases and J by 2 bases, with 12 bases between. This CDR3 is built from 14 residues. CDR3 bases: TGTGCCAGCAGACCTAGACAGCTCACAGATACGCAGTATTTT. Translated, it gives CASRPRQLTDTQYF.

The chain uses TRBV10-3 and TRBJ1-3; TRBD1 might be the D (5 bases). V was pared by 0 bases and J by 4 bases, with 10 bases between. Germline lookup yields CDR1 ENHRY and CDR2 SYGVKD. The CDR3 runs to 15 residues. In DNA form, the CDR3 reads TGTGCCATCAGTGAGTCCAGGGTTAAGGGAAACACCATATATTTT. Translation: CAISESRVKGNTIYF.

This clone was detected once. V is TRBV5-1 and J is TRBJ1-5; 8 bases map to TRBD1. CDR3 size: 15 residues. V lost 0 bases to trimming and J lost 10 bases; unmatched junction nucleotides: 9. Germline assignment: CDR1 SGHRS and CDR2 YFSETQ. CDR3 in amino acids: CASSLEDRALGPQHF. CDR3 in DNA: TGCGCCAGCAGCTTGGAGGACAGGGCCCTCGGCCCCCAGCATTTT.

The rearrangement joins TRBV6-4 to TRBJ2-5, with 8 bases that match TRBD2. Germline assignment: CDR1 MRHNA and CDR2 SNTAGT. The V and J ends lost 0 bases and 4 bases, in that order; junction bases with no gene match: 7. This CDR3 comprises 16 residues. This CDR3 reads CASSDSTGTRGETQYF. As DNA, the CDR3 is TGTGCCAGCAGTGACTCTACCGGGACTAGAGGAGAGACCCAGTACTTC.

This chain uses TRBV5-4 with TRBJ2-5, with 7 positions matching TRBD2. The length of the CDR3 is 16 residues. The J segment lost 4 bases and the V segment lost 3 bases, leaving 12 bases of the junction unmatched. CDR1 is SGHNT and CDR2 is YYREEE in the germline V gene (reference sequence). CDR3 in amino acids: CASSSVPSGVRETQYF. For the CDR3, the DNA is TGTGCCAGCAGCTCCGTTCCCAGCGGGGTTAGAGAGACCCAGTACTTC. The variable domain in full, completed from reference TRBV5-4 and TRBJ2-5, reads ETGVTQSPTHLIKTRGQQVTLRCSSQSGHNTVSWYQQALGQGPQFIFQYYREEENGRGNFPPRFSGLQFPNYSSELNVNALELDDSALYLCASSSVPSGVRETQYFGPGTRLLVL.

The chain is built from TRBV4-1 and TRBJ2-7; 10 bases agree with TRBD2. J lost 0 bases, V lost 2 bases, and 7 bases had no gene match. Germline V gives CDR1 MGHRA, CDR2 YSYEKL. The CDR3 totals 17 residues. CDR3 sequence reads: CASSQLGLADVSYEQYF. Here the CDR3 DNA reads TGCGCCAGCAGCCAACTAGGACTAGCGGATGTCTCCTACGAGCAGTACTTC.

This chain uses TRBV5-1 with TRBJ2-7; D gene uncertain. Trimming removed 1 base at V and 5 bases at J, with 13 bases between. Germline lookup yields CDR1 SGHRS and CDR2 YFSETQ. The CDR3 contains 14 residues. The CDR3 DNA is TGCGCCAGCAGCTTGTACGGTGCGTCGAACGAGCAGTACTTC. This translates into CASSLYGASNEQYF.

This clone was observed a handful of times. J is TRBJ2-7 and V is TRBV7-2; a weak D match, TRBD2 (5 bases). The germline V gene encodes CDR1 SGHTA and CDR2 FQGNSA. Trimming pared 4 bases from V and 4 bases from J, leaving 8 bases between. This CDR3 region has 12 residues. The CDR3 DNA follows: TGTGCCAGCAGCTCGACGGGGTACGAGCAGTACTTC. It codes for CASSSTGYEQYF.

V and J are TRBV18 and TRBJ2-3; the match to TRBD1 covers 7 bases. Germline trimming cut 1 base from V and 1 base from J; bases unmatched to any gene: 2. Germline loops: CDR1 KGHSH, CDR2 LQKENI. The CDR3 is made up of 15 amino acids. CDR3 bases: TGTGCCAGCTCACCACGTGACAGGGGCACAGATACGCAGTATTTT. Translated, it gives CASSPRDRGTDTQYF.

The chain's CDR3 is CASRTRQGNYEQYF. In nucleotides, the CDR3 is TGTGCCAGCAGGACCCGACAGGGGAACTACGAGCAGTACTTC. The rearrangement links TRBV6-5 to TRBJ2-7; 8 nucleotides line up with TRBD1. The trim removed 6 bases at V and 3 bases at J, leaving 7 bases unmatched. Germline CDR1 MNHEY, CDR2 SVGAGI. The length of the CDR3 is 14 residues.

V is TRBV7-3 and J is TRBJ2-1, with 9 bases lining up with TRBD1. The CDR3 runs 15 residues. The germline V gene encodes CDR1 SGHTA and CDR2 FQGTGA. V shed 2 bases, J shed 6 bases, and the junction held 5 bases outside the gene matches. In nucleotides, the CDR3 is TGTGCCAGCAGCTTAGAGGGACAGGGATTCAATGAGCAGTTCTTC. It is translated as CASSLEGQGFNEQFF.

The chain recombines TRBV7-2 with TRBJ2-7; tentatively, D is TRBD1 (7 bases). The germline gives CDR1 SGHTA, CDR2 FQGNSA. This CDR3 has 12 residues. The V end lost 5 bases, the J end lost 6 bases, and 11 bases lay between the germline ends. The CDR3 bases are TGTGCCAGCAGCCCCCAGGGGGGCGAGCAGTACTTC. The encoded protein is CASSPQGGEQYF.

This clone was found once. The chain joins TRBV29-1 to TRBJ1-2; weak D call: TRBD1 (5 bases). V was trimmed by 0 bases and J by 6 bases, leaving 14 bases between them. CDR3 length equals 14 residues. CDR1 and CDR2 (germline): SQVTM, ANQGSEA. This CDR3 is CSVEERRGVDGYTF. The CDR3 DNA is TGCAGCGTTGAAGAACGAAGGGGCGTAGATGGCTACACCTTC.

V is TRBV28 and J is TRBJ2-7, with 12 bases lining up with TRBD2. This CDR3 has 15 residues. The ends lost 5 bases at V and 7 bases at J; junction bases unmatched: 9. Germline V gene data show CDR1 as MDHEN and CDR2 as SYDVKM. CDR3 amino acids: CASSPLAGGPREQYF. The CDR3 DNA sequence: TGTGCCAGCAGTCCTCTAGCGGGGGGGCCTCGGGAGCAGTACTTC.

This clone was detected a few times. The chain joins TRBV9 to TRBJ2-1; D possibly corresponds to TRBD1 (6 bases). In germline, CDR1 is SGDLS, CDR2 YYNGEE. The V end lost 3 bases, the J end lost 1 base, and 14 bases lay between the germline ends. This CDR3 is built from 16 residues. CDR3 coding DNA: TGTGCCAGCAGCGCCTTCGGACAGACTTCCTACAATGAGCAGTTCTTC. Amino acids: CASSAFGQTSYNEQFF.

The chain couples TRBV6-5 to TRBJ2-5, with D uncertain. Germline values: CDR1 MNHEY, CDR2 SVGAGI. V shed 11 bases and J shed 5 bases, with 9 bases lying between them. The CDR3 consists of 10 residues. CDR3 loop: CAVQRETQYF. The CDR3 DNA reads TGTGCCGTCCAGAGGGAGACCCAGTACTTC.

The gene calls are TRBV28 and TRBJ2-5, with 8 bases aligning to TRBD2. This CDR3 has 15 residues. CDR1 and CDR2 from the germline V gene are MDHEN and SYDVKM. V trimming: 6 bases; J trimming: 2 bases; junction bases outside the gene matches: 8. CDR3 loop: CASRLPGGGQETQYF. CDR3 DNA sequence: TGTGCCAGCAGACTCCCCGGGGGGGGGCAAGAGACCCAGTACTTC.

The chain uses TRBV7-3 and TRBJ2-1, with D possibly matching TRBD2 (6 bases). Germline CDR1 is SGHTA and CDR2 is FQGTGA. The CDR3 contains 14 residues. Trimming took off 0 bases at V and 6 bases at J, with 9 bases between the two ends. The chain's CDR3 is CASSLTVRGNEQFF. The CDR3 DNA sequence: TGTGCCAGCAGCTTAACCGTGCGGGGCAATGAGCAGTTCTTC.

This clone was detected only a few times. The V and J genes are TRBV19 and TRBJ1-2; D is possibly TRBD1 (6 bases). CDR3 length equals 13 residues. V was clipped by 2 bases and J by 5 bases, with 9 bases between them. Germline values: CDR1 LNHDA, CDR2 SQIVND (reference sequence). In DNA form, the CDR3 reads TGTGCCAGTAGTATACAGGGGCATTATGGCTACACCTTC. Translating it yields CASSIQGHYGYTF.

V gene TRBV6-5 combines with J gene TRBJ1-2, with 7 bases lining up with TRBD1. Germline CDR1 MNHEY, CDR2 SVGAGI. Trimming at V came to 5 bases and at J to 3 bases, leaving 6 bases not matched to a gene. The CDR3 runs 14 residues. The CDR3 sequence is CASSPRQGHYGYTF. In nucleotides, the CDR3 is TGTGCCAGCAGTCCCAGACAGGGCCACTATGGCTACACCTTC.

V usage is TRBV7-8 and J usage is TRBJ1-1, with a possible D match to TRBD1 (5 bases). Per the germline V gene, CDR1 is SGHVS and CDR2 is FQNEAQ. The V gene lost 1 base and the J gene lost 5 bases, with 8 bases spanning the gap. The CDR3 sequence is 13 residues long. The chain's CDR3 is CASSLVQATEAFF. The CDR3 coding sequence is TGTGCCAGCAGCTTAGTACAGGCTACTGAAGCTTTCTTT.

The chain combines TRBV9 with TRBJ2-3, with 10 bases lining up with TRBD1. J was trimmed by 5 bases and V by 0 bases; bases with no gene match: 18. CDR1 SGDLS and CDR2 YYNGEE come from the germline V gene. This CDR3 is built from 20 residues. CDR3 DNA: TGTGCCAGCAGCGTAGATCCCATTGGGGGGGGACAGGGGATACAAGATACGCAGTATTTT. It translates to CASSVDPIGGGQGIQDTQYF.

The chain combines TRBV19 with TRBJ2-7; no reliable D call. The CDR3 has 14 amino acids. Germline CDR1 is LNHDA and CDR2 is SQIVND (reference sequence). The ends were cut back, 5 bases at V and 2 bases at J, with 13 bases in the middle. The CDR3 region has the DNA TGTGCCAGTAGTGTGTTAGCAACTACCTACGAGCAGTACTTC. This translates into CASSVLATTYEQYF.

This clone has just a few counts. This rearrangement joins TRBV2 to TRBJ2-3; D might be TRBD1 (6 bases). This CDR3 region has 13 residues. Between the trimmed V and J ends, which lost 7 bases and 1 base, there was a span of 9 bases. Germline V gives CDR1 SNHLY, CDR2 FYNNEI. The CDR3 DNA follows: TGTGCCAGCACCCGGACAGGCACAGATACGCAGTATTTT. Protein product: CASTRTGTDTQYF.